This TCR beta chain was captured in a study of cytomegalovirus exposure and HLA in healthy donors. Study-wide findings and caveats: The study dropped some indistinguishable V segments, TRBV6-2 and TRBV6-3 among them.

Remarks on this clone: The antigen is unknown.

Amplification used 60 Vbeta primers and 13 Jbeta primers. The method was immunoSEQ multiplex PCR; TCRdb's version includes in-frame clones alone and lacks a portion of them. The sample has roughly 110,000 clones, and its top ten clones hold 5.5% to 8%. Germline V CDR1 and CDR2: KGHSH, LQKENI. CDR3 length: 12 residues. The V end was cut by 8 bases, the J end by 6 bases, with 11 bases between. The sample comprised PBMCs. The TCR comes from a man in his forties in good health and CMV-seropositive. This chain links TRBV18 with TRBJ2-1; D may be TRBD1 (6 bases). The CDR3 coding sequence is TGTGCCAGCACGGGACATTCCAATGAGCAGTTCTTC. Its translation: CASTGHSNEQFF.